The sequence of this T cell receptor (beta chain) was determined in a study of vaccination effects on CD4 cells after COVID-19. Germline loops: CDR1 SGHRS, CDR2 YFSETQ. This CDR3 is built from 16 residues. The J segment lost 5 bases and the V segment lost 4 bases, leaving 12 bases of the junction unmatched. With respect to this clone: No antigen is known for it.

Cultured cells yielded isolated CD4+ T cells after 10 to 11 days. Participants got two doses of BNT162b2 or mRNA-1273 vaccine. Fresh IL-2-containing medium replaced half the medium on days 3 and 7. Only in-frame clones appear in the TCRdb table, and some are missing; sequencing was by immunoSEQ multiplex PCR. The repertoire holds approximately 61,000 clones, with around 84% as singletons. Specimen: CD4+ T cells from PBMCs cultured without peptide, collected after COVID-19 vaccination. This chain connects TRBV5-1 to TRBJ2-1, with 7 positions matching TRBD2. This receptor was obtained from a human donor who received a COVID-19 vaccine. CDR3 sequence (DNA): TGCGCCAGCAGCCCCTGGGGGGGGAGGGCCCACAATGAGCAGTTCTTC. It encodes CASSPWGGRAHNEQFF. Variable domain in full (rest from reference TRBV5-1 and TRBJ2-1): KAGVTQTPRYLIKTRGQQVTLSCSPISGHRSVSWYQQTPGQGLQFLFEYFSETQRNKGNFPGRFSGRQFSNSRSEMNVSTLELGDSALYLCASSPWGGRAHNEQFFGPGTRLTVL.